This T cell receptor (beta chain) stems from a study of shared clonotypes between healthy human individuals. The wider study: Participating donors consisted of a couple of women and three men aged 18 to 49.

In the CD4+ fraction, cells were divided into CD45RA+ naive and CD45RA-negative memory subsets. Deep-level running was used for the assay. The repertoire was sequenced with immunoSEQ multiplex PCR; TCRdb's copy has only in-frame clones and lacks some. Counted here are 2 million to 3 million clones, 90% to 95% occurring once; the ten biggest clones make up roughly 0.39%. This clone was seen just once. No antigen is known for it. From germline, CDR1 is SGHRS and CDR2 YFSETQ. Trimming cost V 5 bases and J 4 bases; bases outside gene matches: 5. The CDR3 is made up of 14 amino acids. General study points: Unshared clonotypes carried lower generation probabilities than those common to all four donors.

V usage is TRBV5-1 and J usage is TRBJ2-7; 11 nucleotides agree with TRBD2. The TCR originated in a man younger than 30 in good health. Some clones in this sample may be carry-over from other donors' samples. The specimen was naive CD4+ T cells from PBMCs. Subset in this sample: CD45RA+ positively selected. The CDR3 nucleotides read TGCGCCAGCAGGGTAGCGGGAGGGAAGTACGAGCAGTACTTC. It translates to CASRVAGGKYEQYF.